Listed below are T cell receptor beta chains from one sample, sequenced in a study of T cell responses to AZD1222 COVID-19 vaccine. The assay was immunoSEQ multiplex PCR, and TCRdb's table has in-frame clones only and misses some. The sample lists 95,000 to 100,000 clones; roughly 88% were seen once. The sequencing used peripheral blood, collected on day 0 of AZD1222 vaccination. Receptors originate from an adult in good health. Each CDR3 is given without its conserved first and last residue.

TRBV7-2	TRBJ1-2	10	ASSFHRGGYT
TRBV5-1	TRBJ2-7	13	ASSRGDSTNYEQY
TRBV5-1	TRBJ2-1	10	ASSPEGLEQF
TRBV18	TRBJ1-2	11	ASSPVGEYGYT
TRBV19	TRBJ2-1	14	ASSLGEKRGYNEQF
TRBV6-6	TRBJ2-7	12	ASNPGRSGYEQY
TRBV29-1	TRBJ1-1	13	SAGAGGFGQSEAF
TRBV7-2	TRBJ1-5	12	ASSFDSHNQPQH
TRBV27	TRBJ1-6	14	ASTPQTSSYNSPLH
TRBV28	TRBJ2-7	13	ASSVNRANLYEQY
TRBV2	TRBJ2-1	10	ASSEDYSAQF
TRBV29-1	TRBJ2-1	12	SVDSTSLGNEQF